The 13 T cell receptor beta chains listed next were all sequenced from one sample in a study of blood T cell repertoires in COVID-19. Here immunoSEQ multiplex PCR was the method, and the copy in TCRdb shows in-frame clones only, minus some. Of about 150,000 clones listed, around 83% are singletons. What was sequenced was peripheral blood. The receptors derive from a woman aged 60 to 75 with COVID-19, enrolled during active disease.

This clone occurred a few times. The chain carries TRBV30 and TRBJ1-1, with a weak D call TRBD1 (5 bases). V lost 3 bases and J lost 4, with 12 bases in between. The CDR3 totals 13 residues. Germline lookup yields CDR1 GTSNPN and CDR2 SVGIG (reference sequence). CDR3 sequence reads: CAWSPARATEAFF. Written as DNA, the CDR3 is TGTGCCTGGAGCCCCGCCAGGGCCACTGAAGCTTTCTTT.

The CDR3 DNA reads as TGTGCCAGCAGCTTAAGAGGGAGGGCCGGGGTCGCAGATACGCAGTATTTT. Protein product: CASSLRGRAGVADTQYF. The chain links TRBV7-3 to TRBJ2-3; 7 bases agree with TRBD2. This CDR3 contains 17 residues. Germline V gene data show CDR1 as SGHTA and CDR2 as FQGTGA. V lost 1 base and J lost 4; bases outside the gene matches: 11.

The chain links TRBV10-3 to TRBJ2-2, with TRBD1 matching 8 bases. Looked up from germline, CDR1 is ENHRY and CDR2 is SYGVKD. The junction had 7 bases not matched to a gene; V was cut back by 2 bases and J by 5 bases. The CDR3 runs 16 residues. CDR3: CAISEPGRGRTGELFF. For the CDR3, the DNA is TGTGCCATCAGTGAGCCGGGCAGGGGGCGGACCGGGGAGCTGTTTTTT.

The chain carries TRBV6-5 and TRBJ2-5; a possible D gene is TRBD1 (6 bases). Germline lookup yields CDR1 MNHEY and CDR2 SVGAGI. The CDR3 loop spans 14 amino acids. V was clipped by 6 bases and J by 3 bases, with 14 bases between them. The DNA for the CDR3 is TGTGCCAGCAGCACCGGCCCAGGGGAAGAGACCCAGTACTTC. Its protein is CASSTGPGEETQYF.

This clone has a single count. The chain recombines TRBV6-1 with TRBJ1-5, with TRBD1 identical over 8 bases. The CDR3 consists of 16 residues. V lost 3 bases and J lost 2; bases outside the gene matches: 6. Germline V lookup: CDR1 MNHNS, CDR2 SASEGT. The DNA of the CDR3 is TGTGCCAGCAGTGACCGGACAGGGAGAGGCAATCAGCCCCAGCATTTT. As protein: CASSDRTGRGNQPQHF.

This clone was seen just once. The chain links TRBV6-4 to TRBJ2-5, with D possibly being TRBD2 (5 bases). The CDR3 totals 14 residues. Germline CDR1 reads MRHNA; CDR2 reads SNTAGT. Trimming pared 6 bases from V and 1 base from J, leaving 12 bases between. The CDR3 loop is CASSSGGGQETQYF. In nucleotides, the CDR3 is TGTGCCAGCAGCTCAGGAGGCGGCCAAGAGACCCAGTACTTC.

This clone was observed a handful of times. This sequence joins TRBV6-2 or TRBV6-3 and TRBJ2-7, with 9 bases fitting TRBD1. The CDR3 is 15 residues long. CDR1 MNHEY and CDR2 SVGEGT come from the germline V gene. After removal of 4 bases from V and 1 base from J, the junction contained 5 bases not matched to a gene. CDR3 sequence (DNA): TGTGCCAGCAGTTTCCTGGGGACAGGGTCCTACGAGCAGTACTTC. This codes for CASSFLGTGSYEQYF.

The CDR3: CASGFPRTGQPQHF. For the CDR3, the DNA is TGTGCCAGCGGTTTTCCCCGGACAGGACAGCCCCAGCATTTT. V is TRBV6-6 and J is TRBJ1-5, with 7 nucleotides matching TRBD1. The CDR3 consists of 14 residues. Trimming removed 8 bases from V and 7 bases from J; junction bases left unmatched: 11. The V gene's germline CDR1 is MNHNY and CDR2 SVGAGI (reference sequence).

The V gene is TRBV15, the J gene TRBJ2-3; D is ambiguous. Trimming removed 2 bases at V and 5 bases at J, with 8 bases between. This CDR3 is 13 amino acids long. From germline, CDR1 is LNHNV and CDR2 YYDKDF (reference sequence). CDR3 sequence: CATSRPTQDTQYF. The CDR3 region has the DNA TGTGCCACCAGCAGACCAACACAAGATACGCAGTATTTT.

The rearrangement joins TRBV3-1 (or the pseudogene TRBV3-2) to TRBJ1-2; D unclear. Germline lookup yields CDR1 LGHDT and CDR2 YNNKEL (reference sequence). With 1 base removed from V and 8 bases from J, the gap between germline ends came to 17 bases. The CDR3 runs to 15 residues. The CDR3 reads CASSQGRGVERGYTF. CDR3 nucleotides: TGTGCCAGCAGCCAAGGACGCGGGGTGGAGAGGGGCTACACCTTC.

This chain uses TRBV5-8 with TRBJ1-5; D is unclear. V was clipped by 4 bases and J by 3 bases, with 11 bases between them. The CDR3 is made up of 14 amino acids. Per germline, CDR1 SGHTS and CDR2 YDEGEE. The CDR3 reads CASSGGQYNQPQHF. The CDR3 DNA follows: TGTGCCAGCAGCGGTGGGCAGTACAATCAGCCCCAGCATTTT.

J is TRBJ2-1 and V is TRBV3-1 (or the pseudogene TRBV3-2); 13 nucleotides align to TRBD2. Germline values: CDR1 LGHDT, CDR2 YNNKEL (reference sequence). The CDR3 has 15 amino acids. J lost 6 bases, V lost 4 bases, and 3 bases had no gene match. This CDR3 reads CASSPGTSGTNEQFF. CDR3 DNA: TGTGCCAGCAGCCCTGGGACTAGCGGGACCAATGAGCAGTTCTTC.

V gene TRBV5-1 combines with J gene TRBJ2-1; 10 nucleotides line up with TRBD2. Trimming took 4 bases from V and 9 from J; bases not matched to a gene: 10. The CDR3 extends over 15 amino acids. Germline assignment: CDR1 SGHRS and CDR2 YFSETQ. CDR3 coding DNA: TGCGCCAGCAGCCGCTTAACTAGCGGGACGGGTGAGCAGTTCTTC. This translates into CASSRLTSGTGEQFF.